This entry concerns a single T cell receptor beta chain. Its antigen is as yet unknown. Assay: immunoSEQ multiplex PCR; the TCRdb copy retains only in-frame clones and omits some. The table records under 200,000 clones, just over 90% of them present only once. Germline CDR1 LGHNT, CDR2 FRNRAP. CDR3 length: 12 residues. With 4 bases removed from V and 8 bases from J, the gap between germline ends came to 11 bases. The data are from a study of T cell responses to AZD1222 COVID-19 vaccine. Notes on the study in general: The study reported that nearly half of spike-specific TCRs target unmutated variant regions. Just a handful of people given AZD1222 tested seropositive at baseline. In a largely white British group with more females than males, clonal diversity was possibly underestimated. With two AZD1222 doses given, Spike-specific TCR breadth and depth both rose.

This sequence joins TRBV12-5 and TRBJ1-2; the D gene is possibly TRBD1 (5 bases). Specimen: peripheral blood, collected 28 days after the second dose of the MenACWY control vaccine. The TCR comes from an adult who received the MenACWY meningococcal vaccine as a control. Written as DNA, the CDR3 is TGTGCTAGTGGTTCGAAGGGGAAAGGCTACACCTTC. Its protein is CASGSKGKGYTF.